Below are 23 T cell receptor beta chains sequenced from a single sample in a study of cytomegalovirus exposure and HLA in healthy donors. The PCR contained 60 Vbeta and 13 Jbeta primers. Clones were read by immunoSEQ multiplex PCR, and TCRdb kept only the in-frame ones, dropping some. The sample has tens of thousands of clones; under 85% are singletons. Sequencing input: PBMCs. The receptor set was obtained from a young man in good health and CMV-seronegative.

The chain uses TRBV5-4 and TRBJ2-5; D is possibly TRBD1 (6 bases). Germline CDR1 SGHNT, CDR2 YYREEE (reference sequence). V lost 4 bases to trimming and J lost 1 base, with 14 bases between them. This CDR3 is 15 amino acids long. The chain's CDR3 is CASSLRTAIQETQYF. In nucleotides, the CDR3 is TGTGCCAGCAGCCTGCGGACAGCGATCCAAGAGACCCAGTACTTC.

This clone has a handful of counts. J is TRBJ2-1 and V is TRBV27, with 11 bases lining up with TRBD2. This CDR3 spans 16 amino acids. V gave up 0 bases and J gave up 7 bases; unmatched junction bases: 5. Germline lookup yields CDR1 MNHEY and CDR2 SMNVEV (reference sequence). CDR3 protein: CASSLSSSGGTNEQFF. In DNA, the CDR3 is TGTGCCAGCAGTTTATCTTCTAGCGGGGGGACTAATGAGCAGTTCTTC.

This clone was seen more than once but under ten times. The chain has TRBV7-8 and TRBJ2-3, with D maybe TRBD2 (5 bases). Trimming shortened V by 5 bases and J by 1 base, and 16 bases separated the two germline ends. CDR3 length equals 16 residues. Germline CDR1 and CDR2: SGHVS and FQNEAQ. The DNA for the CDR3 is TGTGCCAGCAGCCCCCGGGGTACCCTCGGCACAGATACGCAGTATTTT. Translating gives CASSPRGTLGTDTQYF.

The rearrangement uses TRBV19 and TRBJ1-2; 9 bases map to TRBD1. Germline V gives CDR1 LNHDA, CDR2 SQIVND (reference sequence). Trimming took 6 bases from V and 6 from J; bases not matched to a gene: 11. The CDR3 has 15 amino acids. The CDR3 DNA is TGTGCCAGTAGCCCCCGGGACAGGGCTACGGATGGCTACACCTTC. Its protein product is CASSPRDRATDGYTF.

This clone was found a few times. This sequence joins TRBV2 and TRBJ2-1; D uncertain. Germline assignment: CDR1 SNHLY and CDR2 FYNNEI. This CDR3 region has 14 residues. The V end lost 5 bases, the J end lost 6 bases, and 14 bases lay between the germline ends. The CDR3 DNA reads as TGTGCCAGCAGTAGAACGAAGAGAGGCAATGAGCAGTTCTTC. Protein sequence: CASSRTKRGNEQFF.

V is TRBV5-6 and J is TRBJ2-7; 8 nucleotides line up with TRBD2. V shed 3 bases and J 7 bases; nucleotides not matched to a gene: 9. In germline, CDR1 is SGHDT, CDR2 YYEEEE. The CDR3 is 14 residues long. The CDR3 sequence: CASSSSGGIYEQYF. In DNA, the CDR3 is TGTGCCAGCAGCTCCAGCGGGGGAATCTATGAGCAGTACTTC.

V usage is TRBV5-1 and J usage is TRBJ2-3; the match to TRBD2 covers 9 bases. Germline V lookup: CDR1 SGHRS, CDR2 YFSETQ. The V segment lost 1 base and the J segment 2 bases; nucleotides outside the gene matches: 5. CDR3 size: 16 residues. The CDR3: CASSLTAGGTTDTQYF. The CDR3, as DNA: TGCGCCAGCAGCTTGACAGCGGGGGGAACCACAGATACGCAGTATTTT.

The gene calls are TRBV6-1 and TRBJ1-5, with 7 bases that match TRBD1. CDR1 and CDR2 from the germline V gene are MNHNS and SASEGT. The CDR3 length is 14 residues. Trimming took 5 bases from V and 3 from J; bases not matched to a gene: 4. Here the CDR3 DNA reads TGTGCCAGCAGTTTGACAGGGATCAATCAGCCCCAGCATTTT. Translation: CASSLTGINQPQHF.

Comment on this clone: The junction shows a germline mismatch at one end, possibly a read error. The sample carries other DNA sequences with the same CDR3. The chain links TRBV5-4 to TRBJ1-6; 7 nucleotides align to TRBD1. Germline assignment: CDR1 SGHNT and CDR2 YYREEE (reference sequence). CDR3 size: 14 residues. CDR3 protein: CASSLTGLNSPLHF. In DNA form, the CDR3 reads TGTGCCAGCAGCCTGACAGGGTTGAATTCCCCCCTCCACTTT.

This chain links TRBV5-1 with TRBJ1-2, with D possibly being TRBD1 (5 bases). The germline V and J ends were trimmed by 2 bases and 6 bases, with 8 bases remaining between them. CDR1 SGHRS and CDR2 YFSETQ come from the germline V gene. CDR3 length: 12 residues. The CDR3 loop is CASSLVQDGYTF. The DNA for the CDR3 is TGCGCCAGCAGCTTAGTACAGGATGGCTACACCTTC. The full variable domain, completed using reference TRBV5-1 and TRBJ1-2, is KAGVTQTPRYLIKTRGQQVTLSCSPISGHRSVSWYQQTPGQGLQFLFEYFSETQRNKGNFPGRFSGRQFSNSRSEMNVSTLELGDSALYLCASSLVQDGYTFGSGTRLTVV.

The chain couples TRBV27 to TRBJ1-4; 11 bases match TRBD1. The trim removed 2 bases at V and 7 bases at J, leaving 6 bases unmatched. The CDR3 loop spans 16 amino acids. Germline V gene sequence: CDR1 MNHEY, CDR2 SMNVEV (reference sequence). The CDR3 DNA is TGTGCCAGCAGTTTAGGGCCAGGACAGGGGGCTGAAAAACTGTTTTTT. This translates into CASSLGPGQGAEKLFF.

This chain uses TRBV12-5 with TRBJ1-6, with D possibly matching TRBD1 (5 bases). Per the germline V gene, CDR1 is LGHNT and CDR2 is FRNRAP. V lost 1 base to trimming and J lost 7 bases, with 8 bases between them. CDR3 length equals 14 residues. The CDR3 nucleotides are TGTGCTAGTGGTTTGGGACAGTACAATTCACCCCTCCACTTT. This codes for CASGLGQYNSPLHF.

The genes are TRBV29-1 and TRBJ1-5; no reliable D call. Trimming took off 4 bases at V and 7 bases at J, with 8 bases between the two ends. Germline CDR1 reads SQVTM; CDR2 reads ANQGSEA. The CDR3 is 11 amino acids. CDR3 sequence: CSVGEGQPQHF. CDR3 coding DNA: TGCAGCGTTGGGGAGGGCCAGCCCCAGCATTTT.

V and J are TRBV6-6 and TRBJ2-5; 9 bases are a match to TRBD2. With 8 bases clipped from V and 4 bases from J, the junction kept 11 bases outside the gene matches. The germline V gene encodes CDR1 MNHNY and CDR2 SVGAGI (reference sequence). The CDR3 length is 15 residues. This CDR3 reads CASSAGGSLGETQYF. The CDR3 bases are TGTGCCAGCTCGGCGGGGGGGTCGTTAGGAGAGACCCAGTACTTC.

The gene calls are TRBV19 and TRBJ1-3; the D gene is possibly TRBD1 (6 bases). Trimming removed 3 bases from V and 2 bases from J, with 11 bases in between. Germline V gene lookup returns CDR1 LNHDA and CDR2 SQIVND (reference sequence). This CDR3 has 15 residues. CDR3 sequence (DNA): TGTGCCAGTAGTATCCCCCAGGGGCCTGGAAACACCATATATTTT. As protein: CASSIPQGPGNTIYF.

This sequence joins TRBV6-1 and TRBJ1-6, with D unclear. The germline V and J ends were trimmed by 8 bases and 5 bases, with 13 bases remaining between them. Germline-derived CDR1 and CDR2 are MNHNS and SASEGT. This CDR3 contains 14 residues. In DNA, the CDR3 is TGTGCCAGCGCCGGAGTTTGGCATAATTCACCCCTCCACTTT. Translation gives CASAGVWHNSPLHF.

The V and J genes are TRBV9 and TRBJ2-3; 7 bases line up with TRBD1. The CDR3 totals 15 residues. Trimming removed 4 bases from V and 5 bases from J; junction bases left unmatched: 10. From germline, CDR1 is SGDLS and CDR2 YYNGEE. The CDR3 protein is CASSPRGGQEDTQYF. The CDR3 DNA reads TGTGCCAGCAGCCCCCGAGGGGGCCAGGAAGATACGCAGTATTTT.

This clone was seen ten or more times. The gene calls are TRBV6-1 and TRBJ1-2; perhaps TRBD1 as D (6 bases). The length of the CDR3 is 13 residues. The ends were cut back, 11 bases at V and 3 bases at J, with 16 bases in the middle. CDR1 and CDR2 from the germline V gene are MNHNS and SASEGT. As DNA, the CDR3 is TGTGCCTCCGAGGGGGGGCTTTACTATGGCTACACCTTC. Translating it yields CASEGGLYYGYTF.

The sample holds a few counts of this clone. The chain employs TRBV11-3 and TRBJ1-1, with D maybe TRBD1 (6 bases). The CDR3 consists of 12 residues. The germline gives CDR1 SGHNT, CDR2 YENEEA. V shed 3 bases and J shed 5 bases, with 7 bases lying between them. Here the CDR3 reads CASSFQGTEAFF. In DNA form, the CDR3 reads TGTGCCAGCAGCTTTCAGGGGACTGAAGCTTTCTTT.

The chain combines TRBV6-5 with TRBJ1-2, with D perhaps matching TRBD1 (5 bases). The CDR3 has 14 residues. Germline V gene sequence: CDR1 MNHEY, CDR2 SVGAGI. The V gene lost 2 bases and the J gene lost 6 bases, with 13 bases spanning the gap. This CDR3 reads CASSYRGSIHGYTF. Here the CDR3 DNA reads TGTGCCAGCAGTTACCGGGGGTCTATCCATGGCTACACCTTC.

The V gene is TRBV11-2, the J gene TRBJ2-4; TRBD1 matches at 9 bases. The V gene's germline CDR1 is SGHAT and CDR2 FQNNGV. V lost 4 bases and J lost 6; bases outside the gene matches: 4. There are 14 residues in the CDR3. CDR3 DNA: TGTGCCAGCAGCTACCGGACAGGGGCAAACATTCAGTACTTC. Translating gives CASSYRTGANIQYF.

V usage is TRBV7-9 and J usage is TRBJ2-1; 9 bases map to TRBD1. Germline V CDR1 and CDR2: SEHNR, FQNEAQ (reference sequence). J was trimmed by 7 bases and V by 4 bases; bases with no gene match: 8. There are 15 residues in the CDR3. DNA of the CDR3: TGTGCCAGCAGCTCCCGGGACAGGGTATTGAATGAGCAGTTCTTC. This sequence encodes CASSSRDRVLNEQFF.

The chain uses TRBV5-6 and TRBJ1-4, with 7 bases matching TRBD1. The V and J ends lost 2 bases and 4 bases, in that order; junction bases with no gene match: 5. Germline V gene sequence: CDR1 SGHDT, CDR2 YYEEEE. The CDR3 extends over 15 amino acids. The CDR3 DNA reads as TGTGCCAGCAGCTTAACTACAGGGGTTAATGAAAAACTGTTTTTT. The encoded protein is CASSLTTGVNEKLFF.